These 2 T cell receptor beta chains came from one sample sequenced in a study of OX40 agonist ivuxolimab in advanced cancers. TCRdb's copy holds only in-frame clones and misses some; the assay was immunoSEQ multiplex PCR. The sample lists around 15,000 clones, 70% to 80% seen once, with under 40% in the top ten. This sample comprised CD4+ or CD8+ T cells sorted from blood, obtained in a trial of the OX40 agonist ivuxolimab. The receptors here all came from an adult with an advanced solid tumor such as melanoma, head and neck, liver or kidney cancer.

This chain connects TRBV5-4 to TRBJ1-5; 7 nucleotides match TRBD1. This CDR3 has 18 residues. The germline V gene has CDR1 SGHNT and CDR2 YYREEE (reference sequence). J was trimmed by 0 bases and V by 4 bases; bases with no gene match: 13. The CDR3 DNA sequence: TGTGCCAGCAGCGATACAATCACAGGGGATTCTAGCAATCAGCCCCAGCATTTT. Encoded protein: CASSDTITGDSSNQPQHF.

This chain links TRBV19 with TRBJ1-3; D is perhaps TRBD1 (6 bases). The CDR3 has 17 residues. Trimming cost V 6 bases and J 2 bases, with 20 bases left between them. Germline V gene sequence: CDR1 LNHDA, CDR2 SQIVND (reference sequence). In DNA form, the CDR3 reads TGTGCCAGTAGCCCCCTTGTTTTTGAGGGGGCTGGAAACACCATATATTTT. This codes for CASSPLVFEGAGNTIYF. Full variable domain (remainder filled in from reference TRBV19 and TRBJ1-3): DGGITQSPKYLFRKEGQNVTLSCEQNLNHDAMYWYRQDPGQGLRLIYYSQIVNDFQKGDIAEGYSVSREKKESFPLTVTSAQKNPTAFYLCASSPLVFEGAGNTIYFGEGSWLTVV.